The sequence of this TCR beta chain was determined in a study of T-cell reconstitution after alpha-beta-depleted transplantation in children. Unique molecular identifiers featured in how the TCRbeta library was prepared. Using its own MiXCR run on the PCR reads, TCRdb lists one record per CDR3 protein. The table has more than 100,000 distinct CDR3 sequences, roughly 23% seen once; the top ten hold roughly 10%. This clonotype was picked up many times. What it binds is unknown. Study results and caveats: At around two months after transplant, the alpha-beta T cells were reportedly derived from several hundred expanded clones that came from non-depleted graft cells. A year had passed since transplant, and T-cell counts and diversity by then came mostly from newly produced T cells. The high TCRbeta diversity at day 60 in some patients came from surviving recipient T cells and thymic progenitors.

The V gene's germline CDR1 is DFQATT and CDR2 SNEGSKA (reference sequence). V trimming: 6 bases; J trimming: 4 bases; junction bases outside the gene matches: 11. CDR3 length: 14 amino acids. The sample here was PBMCs, mostly from graft donor cells, taken 180 days after TCRalphabeta/CD19-depleted stem cell transplant. The TCR originated in a male patient aged 2-15 years who had a stem cell transplant for chronic granulomatous disease, so the T cells may come from the graft donor. The chain uses TRBV20-1 and TRBJ2-7, with 8 bases matching TRBD2. The CDR3 protein is CSAFIPGLGYEQYF. The CDR3 coding sequence is TGCAGTGCATTTATTCCGGGACTAGGGTACGAGCAGTACTTC.